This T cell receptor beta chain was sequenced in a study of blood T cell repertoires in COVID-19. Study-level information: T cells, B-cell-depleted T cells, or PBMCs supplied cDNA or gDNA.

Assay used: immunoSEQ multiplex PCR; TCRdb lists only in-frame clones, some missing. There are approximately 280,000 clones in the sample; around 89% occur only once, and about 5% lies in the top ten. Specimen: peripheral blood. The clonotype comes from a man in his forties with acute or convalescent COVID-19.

The CDR3 DNA reads as TGTGCCAGCAGTTGGGTGACAGGGGACGGTTCACCCCTCCACTTT. Its translation: CASSWVTGDGSPLHF. The chain combines TRBV6-6 with TRBJ1-6; 8 bases line up with TRBD1. After removal of 4 bases from V and 9 bases from J, the junction contained 8 bases not matched to a gene. CDR1 is MNHNY and CDR2 is SVGAGI in the germline V gene (reference sequence). CDR3 length: 15 amino acids.